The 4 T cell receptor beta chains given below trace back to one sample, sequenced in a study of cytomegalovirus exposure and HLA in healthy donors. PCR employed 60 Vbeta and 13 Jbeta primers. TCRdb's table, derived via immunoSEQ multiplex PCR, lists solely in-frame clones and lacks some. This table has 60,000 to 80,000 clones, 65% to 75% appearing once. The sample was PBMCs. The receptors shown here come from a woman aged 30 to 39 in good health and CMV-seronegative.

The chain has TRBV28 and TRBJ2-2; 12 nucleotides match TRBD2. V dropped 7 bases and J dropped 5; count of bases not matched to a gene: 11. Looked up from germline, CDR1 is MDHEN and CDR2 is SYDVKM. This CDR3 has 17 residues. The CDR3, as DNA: TGTGCCAGCACTTTTCCCACCGGACTAGCGGGAACCGGGGAGCTGTTTTTT. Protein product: CASTFPTGLAGTGELFF. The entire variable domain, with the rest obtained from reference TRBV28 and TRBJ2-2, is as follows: DVKVTQSSRYLVKRTGEKVFLECVQDMDHENMFWYRQDPGLGLRLIYFSYDVKMKEKGDIPEGYSVSREKKERFSLILESASTNQTSMYLCASTFPTGLAGTGELFFGEGSRLTVL.

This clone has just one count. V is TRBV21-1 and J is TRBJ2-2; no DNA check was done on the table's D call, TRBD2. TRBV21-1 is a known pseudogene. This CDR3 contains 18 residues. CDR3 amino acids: CASSKFRSGSFSTGELFF. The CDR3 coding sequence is TGTGCCAGCAGCAAATTTCGGAGCGGGAGTTTTTCCACCGGGGAGCTGTTTTTT.

CDR3 in DNA: TGTGCCAGCAGCTTAGATAGCGGGGGTTACAATGAGCAGTTCTTC. This gives the protein CASSLDSGGYNEQFF. This chain links TRBV7-2 with TRBJ2-1; 9 bases match TRBD2. In germline, CDR1 is SGHTA, CDR2 FQGNSA. After removal of 1 base from V and 4 bases from J, the junction contained 2 bases not matched to a gene. The CDR3 covers 15 residues.

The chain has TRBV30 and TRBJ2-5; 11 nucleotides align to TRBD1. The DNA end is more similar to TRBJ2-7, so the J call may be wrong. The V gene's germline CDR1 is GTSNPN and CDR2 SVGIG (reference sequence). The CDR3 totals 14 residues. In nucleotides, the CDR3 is TGTGCCTGGAGTCAGGACAGGGGGCGTAGCGAGCAGTACTTC. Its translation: CAWSQDRGRSEQYF.